Following are 28 T cell receptor beta chains from one sample sequenced in a study of CD8+ T cells in alopecia areata. Investigators isolated RNA and reverse transcribed it into cDNA to act as the sequencing template. Assay: immunoSEQ multiplex PCR; the TCRdb copy retains only in-frame clones and omits some. Of 150,000 to 250,000 clones in the sample, 50% to 60% are singletons; the top ten hold roughly 3.3%. Treatment meaning: oral pan-JAK inhibitor, 5-10 mg twice daily. The specimen was CD4+ T cells sorted from blood, collected at week 4, from a patient treated with tofacitinib. The receptor source for this set is a human donor with alopecia areata.

This clone was observed once. The junction shows a germline mismatch at one end, possibly a read error. The chain recombines TRBV11-2 with TRBJ2-2; no clear D gene. Germline V gives CDR1 SGHAT, CDR2 FQNNGV. The length of the CDR3 is 11 residues. In DNA, the CDR3 is TGTGCAAGCAGTGGGTACGGGGAGCTGTTTTTT. Translated, it gives CASSGYGELFF.

CDR3 coding DNA: TGTGCCAGCAGTCTTAGCGGGGCGTTACGCAATGAGCAGTTCTTC. It codes for CASSLSGALRNEQFF. The gene calls are TRBV6-5 and TRBJ2-1, with 8 positions matching TRBD2. J lost 6 bases, V lost 5 bases, and 9 bases had no gene match. The CDR3 has 15 residues. The germline V gene encodes CDR1 MNHEY and CDR2 SVGAGI.

This clone appeared once. The chain couples TRBV29-1 to TRBJ2-1, with 10 nucleotides matching TRBD1. This CDR3 has 15 residues. CDR1 is SQVTM, CDR2 ANQGSEA, per germline. After removal of 1 base from V and 3 bases from J, the junction contained 3 bases not matched to a gene. In DNA form, the CDR3 reads TGCAGCGTTGAAGTGGGACAGGGGCTCTACAATGAGCAGTTCTTC. This gives the protein CSVEVGQGLYNEQFF.

This chain uses TRBV6-6 with TRBJ1-4; D uncertain. Germline V gene lookup returns CDR1 MNHNY and CDR2 SVGAGI (reference sequence). The CDR3 length is 12 residues. V was trimmed by 2 bases and J by 11 bases, leaving 9 bases between them. The CDR3 loop is CASSYDGRKLFF. CDR3 sequence (DNA): TGTGCCAGCAGTTACGACGGAAGGAAACTGTTTTTT.

The genes are TRBV30 and TRBJ1-3; D not certain. The CDR3 contains 15 residues. V lost 1 base, J lost 0 bases, and 10 bases lay in between. Germline values: CDR1 GTSNPN, CDR2 SVGIG (reference sequence). In DNA form, the CDR3 reads TGTGCCTGGAGTGCCTCAGGATCCTCTGGAAACACCATATATTTT. This encodes CAWSASGSSGNTIYF.

V is TRBV4-3 and J is TRBJ1-2, with a weak D call TRBD1 (5 bases). V was cut by 0 bases and J by 8 bases, with 16 bases left in between. CDR1 and CDR2 (germline): LGHNA, YSLEER. CDR3 size: 15 residues. Here the CDR3 reads CASSQDPGITGGYTF. CDR3 coding DNA: TGCGCCAGCAGCCAAGATCCAGGGATCACGGGCGGCTACACCTTC.

The genes are TRBV29-1 and TRBJ1-4; D is possibly TRBD1 (5 bases). This CDR3 region has 13 residues. Trimming left V 5 bases short and J 6 bases short, with 13 bases between. Germline V gives CDR1 SQVTM, CDR2 ANQGSEA. The CDR3 loop reads CSVSQGGHEKLFF. CDR3 nucleotides: TGCAGCGTTTCCCAGGGCGGGCATGAAAAACTGTTTTTT.

This clone turned up a few times. This sequence joins TRBV2 and TRBJ2-3, with D perhaps matching TRBD1 or TRBD2 (6 bases each). CDR1 is SNHLY and CDR2 is FYNNEI in the germline V gene. The CDR3 sequence is 12 residues long. V shed 6 bases and J shed 7 bases, with 11 bases lying between them. CDR3 in DNA: TGTGCCAGCAGCCCGGGGGCCAATACGCAGTATTTT. Translating gives CASSPGANTQYF.

The V and J genes are TRBV7-2 and TRBJ2-5; D possibly matches TRBD1 or TRBD2 (5 bases each). Deletions cut 5 bases from V and 5 bases from J, with 12 bases between. This CDR3 has 13 residues. Germline V CDR1 and CDR2: SGHTA, FQGNSA. CDR3 coding DNA: TGTGCCAGCAGCCGAGGGACGGTCGAGACCCAGTACTTC. This translates into CASSRGTVETQYF.

The rearrangement uses TRBV29-1 and TRBJ2-5; 7 bases line up with TRBD1. The junction had 13 bases not matched to a gene; V was cut back by 1 base and J by 5 bases. Germline loops: CDR1 SQVTM, CDR2 ANQGSEA. The CDR3 has 16 residues. The CDR3 DNA is TGCAGCGTTGAAGTCTTTGCCACGACAGGGCGGGAGACCCAGTACTTC. Protein: CSVEVFATTGRETQYF.

This chain uses TRBV28 with TRBJ2-3; 8 bases fit TRBD2. The CDR3 runs to 16 residues. Germline V gives CDR1 MDHEN, CDR2 SYDVKM. After removal of 5 bases from V and 4 bases from J, the junction contained 11 bases not matched to a gene. The CDR3 DNA reads as TGTGCCAGCAGTACCGGCGGGGGGAGGTTCTCAGATACGCAGTATTTT. This codes for CASSTGGGRFSDTQYF.

In the case of this clone: The sample holds other DNA sequences that translate to the same CDR3. The genes are TRBV18 and TRBJ2-1, with D unresolved. Between the trimmed V and J ends, which lost 2 bases and 7 bases, there was a span of 6 bases. From germline, CDR1 is KGHSH and CDR2 LQKENI. The length of the CDR3 is 12 residues. The DNA for the CDR3 is TGTGCCAGCTCACCATTGGGTAATGAGCAGTTCTTC. Translation: CASSPLGNEQFF.

This clone has only a few counts. The chain carries TRBV30 and TRBJ2-5; maybe TRBD2 (6 bases). The CDR3 runs to 13 residues. The germline V gene encodes CDR1 GTSNPN and CDR2 SVGIG (reference sequence). V dropped 4 bases and J dropped 3 bases, with 12 bases sitting between them. CDR3 region: CAWIITGEETQYF. The CDR3 DNA reads TGTGCCTGGATCATCACGGGGGAAGAGACCCAGTACTTC.

This clone was observed a few times. The V gene is TRBV2, the J gene TRBJ1-4, with D maybe TRBD1 (5 bases). Germline values: CDR1 SNHLY, CDR2 FYNNEI. The germline V and J ends were trimmed by 0 bases and 8 bases, with 13 bases remaining between them. This CDR3 is 15 amino acids long. The CDR3 reads CASSEAHGAGEKLFF. The CDR3 nucleotides read TGTGCCAGCAGTGAAGCGCACGGGGCGGGGGAAAAACTGTTTTTT.

The chain employs TRBV27 and TRBJ2-5, with D hard to call. Germline V gene sequence: CDR1 MNHEY, CDR2 SMNVEV (reference sequence). The CDR3 runs 15 residues. Trimming removed 8 bases from V and 0 bases from J, with 16 bases in between. The CDR3 region is CASADSSGYQETQYF. The CDR3 bases are TGTGCCAGCGCCGACTCGTCTGGGTACCAAGAGACCCAGTACTTC.

The rearrangement joins TRBV7-6 to TRBJ2-1; TRBD2 aligns across 9 bases. Germline lookup yields CDR1 SGHVS and CDR2 FNYEAQ. This CDR3 is built from 12 residues. With V trimmed by 11 bases and J by 9 bases, 8 bases remained unmatched. The CDR3 nucleotides read TGTGCCTCCGGGACTAGCTTCACTGAGCAGTTCTTC. This encodes CASGTSFTEQFF.

This CDR3 reads CASTSPGTTTYEQYF. CDR3 nucleotides: TGTGCCAGCACCTCCCCCGGGACTACTACCTACGAGCAGTACTTC. The V gene is TRBV7-2, the J gene TRBJ2-7; TRBD2 agrees at 7 bases. V dropped 7 bases and J dropped 2; count of bases not matched to a gene: 11. CDR3 length: 15 residues. From germline, CDR1 is SGHTA and CDR2 FQGNSA.

The genes are TRBV4-1 and TRBJ1-4; D call uncertain. Germline V gene lookup returns CDR1 MGHRA and CDR2 YSYEKL. V was trimmed by 0 bases and J by 10 bases, leaving 12 bases between them. The CDR3 covers 14 residues. The CDR3, as DNA: TGCGCCAGCAGCCAAGATCCGGACCCCCCAAAACTGTTTTTT. Residues: CASSQDPDPPKLFF.

Notes on this clone: The same CDR3 also results from other DNA sequences found in this sample. The rearrangement links TRBV25-1 to TRBJ2-7; unclear D gene. The germline gives CDR1 MGHDK, CDR2 SYGVNS. The CDR3 is 15 amino acids. V gave up 1 base and J gave up 0 bases, with 10 bases separating them. The CDR3 sequence: CASSESGRSSYEQYF. The CDR3 nucleotides read TGTGCCAGCAGTGAATCCGGGCGTTCCTCCTACGAGCAGTACTTC.

The rearrangement uses TRBV11-2 and TRBJ2-5; D might be TRBD1 or TRBD2, each matching 5 bases. This CDR3 has 13 amino acids. Trimming removed 4 bases at V and 3 bases at J, with 9 bases between. Germline V lookup: CDR1 SGHAT, CDR2 FQNNGV. The CDR3 DNA reads TGTGCCAGCAGCTCGGGACGGAAAGAGACCCAGTACTTC. Amino acid sequence: CASSSGRKETQYF.

The chain uses TRBV30 and TRBJ2-7, with D maybe TRBD1 (7 bases). Between the trimmed V and J ends, which lost 3 bases and 3 bases, there was a span of 12 bases. This CDR3 has 13 residues. Germline V gives CDR1 GTSNPN, CDR2 SVGIG (reference sequence). This CDR3 is CAWRGGGFYEQYF. The CDR3 DNA reads TGTGCCTGGAGAGGAGGGGGCTTCTACGAGCAGTACTTC.

This chain connects TRBV30 to TRBJ1-1; TRBD1 agrees at 7 bases. Germline V gives CDR1 GTSNPN, CDR2 SVGIG (reference sequence). The CDR3 contains 11 residues. V shed 2 bases and J 10 bases; nucleotides not matched to a gene: 4. CDR3 DNA: TGTGCCTGGAGTCGCGACAGGGCAGCTTTCTTT. Translating gives CAWSRDRAAFF. Based on the CDR3 plus reference TRBV30 and TRBJ1-1, the full variable domain is SQTIHQWPATLVQPVGSPLSLECTVEGTSNPNLYWYRQAAGRGLQLLFYSVGIGQISSEVPQNLSASRPQDRQFILSSKKLLLSDSGFYLCAWSRDRAAFFGQGTRLTVV.

J is TRBJ1-5 and V is TRBV18; D is perhaps TRBD1 (5 bases). The V end was cut by 4 bases, the J end by 8 bases, with 12 bases between. The CDR3 totals 13 residues. CDR1 and CDR2 from the germline V gene are KGHSH and LQKENI. The CDR3 sequence: CASSQRGGEPQHF. CDR3 nucleotides: TGTGCCAGCTCACAGCGGGGCGGGGAGCCCCAGCATTTT.

This rearrangement joins TRBV6-4 to TRBJ1-1; D remains unclear. This CDR3 is 12 amino acids long. Trimming cost V 4 bases and J 7 bases, with 10 bases left between them. Germline V gives CDR1 MRHNA, CDR2 SNTAGT. The CDR3 region is CASSGGQDEAFF. The CDR3 region has the DNA TGTGCCAGCAGTGGTGGCCAGGATGAAGCTTTCTTT.

This clone was seen only a few times. The chain recombines TRBV18 with TRBJ1-1, with 9 bases that match TRBD1. This CDR3 is 11 amino acids long. Germline values: CDR1 KGHSH, CDR2 LQKENI. V shed 3 bases and J 11 bases; nucleotides not matched to a gene: 1. CDR3 nucleotide sequence: TGTGCCAGCTCACCCGGACAGGGGGCTTTCTTT. Its protein product is CASSPGQGAFF.

This clone has only a few counts. This chain links TRBV7-8 with TRBJ2-7; no reliable D call. The CDR3 contains 12 residues. Germline-derived CDR1 and CDR2 are SGHVS and FQNEAQ. Trimming removed 5 bases at V and 7 bases at J, with 12 bases between. CDR3 in amino acids: CASSPVPREQYF. The DNA of the CDR3 is TGTGCCAGCAGCCCGGTACCTAGGGAGCAGTACTTC. The full variable domain, in which reference TRBV7-8 and TRBJ2-7 provide the parts outside the CDR3, is GAGVSQSPRYKVAKRGQDVALRCDPISGHVSLFWYQQALGQGPEFLTYFQNEAQLDKSGLPSDRFFAERPEGSVSTLKIQRTQQEDSAVYLCASSPVPREQYFGPGTRLTVT.

Only a few counts were recorded for this clone. The V gene is TRBV13, the J gene TRBJ2-2; 7 bases align to TRBD2. The CDR3 has 16 residues. Germline V gene lookup returns CDR1 PRHDT and CDR2 FYEKMQ (reference sequence). The V segment lost 5 bases and the J segment 2 bases; nucleotides outside the gene matches: 8. The CDR3, as DNA: TGTGCCAGCAGCCCGGGACTACCAATTAACACCGGGGAGCTGTTTTTT. Amino acids: CASSPGLPINTGELFF.

V usage is TRBV4-1 and J usage is TRBJ2-3, with D unclear. Trimming shortened V by 2 bases and J by 3 bases, and 9 bases separated the two germline ends. Germline CDR1 is MGHRA and CDR2 is YSYEKL. The CDR3 is 14 amino acids. The CDR3 region is CASSQSPSTDTQYF. CDR3 nucleotide sequence: TGCGCCAGCAGCCAAAGTCCTAGTACAGATACGCAGTATTTT.